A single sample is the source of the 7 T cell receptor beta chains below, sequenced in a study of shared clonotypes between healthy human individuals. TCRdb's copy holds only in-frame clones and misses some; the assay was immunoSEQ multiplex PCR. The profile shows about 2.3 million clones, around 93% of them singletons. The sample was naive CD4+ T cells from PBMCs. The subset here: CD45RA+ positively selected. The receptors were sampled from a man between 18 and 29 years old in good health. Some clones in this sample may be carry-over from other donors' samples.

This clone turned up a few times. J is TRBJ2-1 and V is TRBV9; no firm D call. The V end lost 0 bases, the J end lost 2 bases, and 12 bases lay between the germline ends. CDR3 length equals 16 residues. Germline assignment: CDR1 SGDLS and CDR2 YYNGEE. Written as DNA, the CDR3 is TGTGCCAGCAGCGTAGCTCCCCAGCTGGCCTACAATGAGCAGTTCTTC. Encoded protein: CASSVAPQLAYNEQFF.

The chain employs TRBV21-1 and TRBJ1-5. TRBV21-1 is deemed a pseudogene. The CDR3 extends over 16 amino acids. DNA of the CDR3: TGTGCCAGCAGCGATCATCCGGGCAATTGGAATCAGCCCCAGCATTTT. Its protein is CASSDHPGNWNQPQHF.

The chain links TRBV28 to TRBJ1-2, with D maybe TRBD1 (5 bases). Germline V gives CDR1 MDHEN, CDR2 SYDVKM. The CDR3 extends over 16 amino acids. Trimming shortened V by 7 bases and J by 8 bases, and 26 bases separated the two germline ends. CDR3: CASTIWGGAVVRGYTF. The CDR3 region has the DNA TGTGCCAGCACCATCTGGGGAGGGGCAGTAGTGAGGGGCTACACCTTC.

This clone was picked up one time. CDR3 nucleotide sequence: TGTGCCAGCAGTAGGACTAGCGGGGATCCCTACGAGCAGTACTTC. Its protein is CASSRTSGDPYEQYF. The chain carries TRBV6-1 and TRBJ2-7; 12 bases are shared with TRBD2. With V trimmed by 5 bases and J by 2 bases, 4 bases remained unmatched. This CDR3 comprises 15 residues. Germline CDR1 is MNHNS and CDR2 is SASEGT.

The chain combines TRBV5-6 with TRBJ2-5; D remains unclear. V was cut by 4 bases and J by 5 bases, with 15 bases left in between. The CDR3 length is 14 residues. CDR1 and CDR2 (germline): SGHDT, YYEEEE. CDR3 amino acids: CASSRLKLGETQYF. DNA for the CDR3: TGTGCCAGCAGCCGATTGAAGCTCGGGGAGACCCAGTACTTC.

The CDR3 is CASSLTPWTGYEQYF. CDR3 bases: TGTGCCAGCAGCTTAACCCCCTGGACAGGCTACGAGCAGTACTTC. The rearrangement links TRBV11-2 to TRBJ2-7, with 7 bases lining up with TRBD1. The germline V gene encodes CDR1 SGHAT and CDR2 FQNNGV. This CDR3 contains 15 residues. With V trimmed by 2 bases and J by 3 bases, 7 bases remained unmatched.

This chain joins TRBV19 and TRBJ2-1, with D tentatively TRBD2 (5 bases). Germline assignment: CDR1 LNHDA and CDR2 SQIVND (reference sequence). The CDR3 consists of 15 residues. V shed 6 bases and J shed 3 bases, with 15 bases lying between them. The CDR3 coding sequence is TGTGCCAGTAGCTCGAGGGAGAAGAACTACAATGAGCAGTTCTTC. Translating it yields CASSSREKNYNEQFF.